These 2 T cell receptor beta chains share one sample of origin, sequenced in a study of T cells in Graves' hyperthyroidism and ophthalmopathy. Regions amplified from RNA transcripts were the TCR beta CDR3 regions. Primed by the HTBI set, a first-round RT-PCR was run on the TCR CDR3. TCRdb analysed the multiplex PCR reads with MiXCR anew, one entry per CDR3 protein. The sample carries a few hundred thousand distinct CDR3 sequences, less than 25% recorded once. Sequenced material: blood. These receptors were collected from a man between 18 and 35 years old with Graves' hyperthyroidism.

This clonotype has more than one count but fewer than ten. The chain couples TRBV30 to TRBJ1-5, with 9 bases matching TRBD1. V shed 0 bases and J 6 bases; nucleotides not matched to a gene: 6. Germline V lookup: CDR1 GTSNPN, CDR2 SVGIG (reference sequence). This CDR3 has 15 residues. CDR3 sequence: CAWSVLDRGSQPQHF. The CDR3 DNA sequence: TGTGCCTGGAGTGTACTCGACAGGGGGAGTCAGCCCCAGCATTTT.

V is TRBV28 and J is TRBJ1-1; D may be TRBD1 (5 bases). Germline V lookup: CDR1 MDHEN, CDR2 SYDVKM. With 2 bases removed from V and 10 bases from J, the gap between germline ends came to 14 bases. The CDR3 has 13 amino acids. Here the CDR3 reads CASSLPTGSRAFF. The CDR3 DNA reads as TGTGCCAGCAGTTTACCCACAGGATCTAGAGCTTTCTTT.